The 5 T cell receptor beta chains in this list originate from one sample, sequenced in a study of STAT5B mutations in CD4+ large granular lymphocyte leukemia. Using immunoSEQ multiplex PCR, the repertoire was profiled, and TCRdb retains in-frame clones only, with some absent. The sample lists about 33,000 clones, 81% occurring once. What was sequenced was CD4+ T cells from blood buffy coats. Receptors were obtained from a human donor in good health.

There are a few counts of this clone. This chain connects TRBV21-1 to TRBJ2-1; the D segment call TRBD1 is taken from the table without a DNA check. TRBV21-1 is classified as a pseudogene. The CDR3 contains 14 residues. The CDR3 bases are TGTGCCAGCAGCATACAGGGGGCTAACAATGAGCAGTTCTTC. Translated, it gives CASSIQGANNEQFF.

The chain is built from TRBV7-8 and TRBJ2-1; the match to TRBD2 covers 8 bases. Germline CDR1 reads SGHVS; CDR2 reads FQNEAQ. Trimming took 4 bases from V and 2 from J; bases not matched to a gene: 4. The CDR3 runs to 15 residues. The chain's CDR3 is CASSYSSGPYNEQFF. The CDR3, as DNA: TGTGCCAGCAGCTACTCTAGCGGGCCCTACAATGAGCAGTTCTTC.

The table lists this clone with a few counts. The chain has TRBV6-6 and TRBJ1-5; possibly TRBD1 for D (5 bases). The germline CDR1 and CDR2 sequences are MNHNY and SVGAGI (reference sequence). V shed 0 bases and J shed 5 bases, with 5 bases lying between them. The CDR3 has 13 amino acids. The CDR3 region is CASSYSTDQPQHF. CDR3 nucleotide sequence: TGTGCCAGCAGTTACTCGACAGATCAGCCCCAGCATTTT.

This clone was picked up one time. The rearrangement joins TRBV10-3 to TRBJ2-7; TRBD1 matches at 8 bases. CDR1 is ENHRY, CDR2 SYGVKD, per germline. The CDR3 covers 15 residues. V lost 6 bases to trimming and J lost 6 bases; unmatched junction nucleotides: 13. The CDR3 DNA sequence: TGTGCCATCAGCGCTTTTCAGGGGGCGTCCCTCGAGCAGTACTTC. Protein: CAISAFQGASLEQYF.

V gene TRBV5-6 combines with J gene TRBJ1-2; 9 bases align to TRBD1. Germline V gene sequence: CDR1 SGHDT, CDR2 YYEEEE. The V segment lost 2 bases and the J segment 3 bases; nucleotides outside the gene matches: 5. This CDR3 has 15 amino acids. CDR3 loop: CASSFLDRGDYGYTF. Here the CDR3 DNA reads TGTGCCAGCAGCTTTCTGGACAGGGGCGACTATGGCTACACCTTC. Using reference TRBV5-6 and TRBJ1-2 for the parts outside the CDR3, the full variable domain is DAGVTQSPTHLIKTRGQQVTLRCSPKSGHDTVSWYQQALGQGPQFIFQYYEEEERQRGNFPDRFSGHQFPNYSSELNVNALLLGDSALYLCASSFLDRGDYGYTFGSGTRLTVV.